The clone carrying this TCR beta chain was detected a few times. Trimming left V 2 bases short and J 5 bases short, with 16 bases between. There are 16 residues in the CDR3. Germline V gene sequence: CDR1 MDHEN, CDR2 SYDVKM. Every donor provided approximately 10 milliliters of peripheral blood. These data originate in a study of blood T cells in healthy people across ages. In the study overall: About one barcoded beta molecule was captured per two T cells (by template switching).

The second PCR ran about 6 to 11 cycles with a sample-barcoded 5' primer and J-beta primers. Via MiXCR, TCRdb re-called the 5' RACE reads, giving one row per CDR3 protein. The sample consists of about 780,000 distinct CDR3 sequences, about half of them appearing once. This chain joins TRBV28 and TRBJ2-1; D is perhaps TRBD1 (6 bases). The sequenced sample was blood. The TCR was taken from a man older than 75 in good health. The CDR3 here is CASSLRGQGKDNEQFF. The CDR3 coding sequence is TGTGCCAGCAGTTTACGGGGACAAGGGAAAGACAATGAGCAGTTCTTC.